The TCR beta chain under discussion was sequenced for a study of cytomegalovirus exposure and HLA in healthy donors. 60 Vbeta and 13 Jbeta primers were used in PCR. Assay: immunoSEQ multiplex PCR; the TCRdb copy retains only in-frame clones and omits some. The repertoire includes about 89,000 clones, under 80% of them detected once, and approximately 1.5% sits in the top ten. Per germline, CDR1 MGHRA and CDR2 YSYEKL. There are 13 residues in the CDR3. Trimming took 2 bases from V and 2 from J, leaving 6 bases between them. The sequenced sample was PBMCs. V gene TRBV4-1 combines with J gene TRBJ1-1; no firm D call. The TCR sequence derives from a male donor in good health and CMV-seronegative. The CDR3 sequence: CASSQRENTEAFF. The CDR3 DNA reads as TGCGCCAGCAGCCAACGGGAAAACACTGAAGCTTTCTTT.